This TCR beta chain stems from a study of blood T cells in healthy people across ages. Study information: Researchers report that template switching captured about one barcoded beta molecule per two T cells.

The use of a sample-barcoded 5' primer and a J-beta primer mix characterized a second PCR of 7 to 11 cycles. TCRdb processed the 5' RACE reads anew with MiXCR; each CDR3 protein has one entry. The sample consists of 700,000 to 1,000,000 distinct CDR3 sequences, around 43% of them appearing once. This CDR3 is 16 amino acids long. The chain links TRBV21-1 to TRBJ2-4; TRBD1 is taken as the D call from the table, unchecked against the DNA. TRBV21-1 represents a pseudogene. Sample: blood. The sequence was obtained from a man aged 55 to 70 in good health. In nucleotides, the CDR3 is TGTGCCAGCAGGAAATCGGACAGACTAGCCAAAAACATTCAGTACTTC. Protein product: CASRKSDRLAKNIQYF.